The rows below give T cell receptor beta chains drawn from one sample of a study of cytomegalovirus exposure and HLA in healthy donors. Clones were sequenced by immunoSEQ multiplex PCR, and TCRdb holds only the in-frame ones, with some missing. The sample lists roughly 190,000 clones; about nine tenths were seen once. The sample consisted of PBMCs. The source of these receptors is a man aged 25-40 years in good health and CMV-seronegative. Both conserved end residues are part of each CDR3. A D gene is named only where the DNA matches it firmly. A row's size may be missing; if present it is once, few, many or a size class.

V gene	J gene	clone size	CDR3 length	D gene	CDR3 DNA	CDR3 protein
TRBV5-5	TRBJ2-3	.	14	TRBD2	TGTGCCAGCAGCATAGCGGGGGGGCCGGATACGCAGTATTTT	CASSIAGGPDTQYF
TRBV19	TRBJ1-5	.	15	.	TGTGCCAGTAGTAGCGATGATTATAGCAATCAGCCCCAGCATTTT	CASSSDDYSNQPQHF
TRBV7-2	TRBJ2-5	.	13	.	TGTGCCAGCAGCCGGGGTTACCAAGAGACCCAGTACTTC	CASSRGYQETQYF
TRBV29-1	TRBJ1-3	.	15	.	TGCAGCGTCTCCTTACGACTCCTCTCTGGAAACACCATATATTTT	CSVSLRLLSGNTIYF
TRBV11-2	TRBJ2-7	.	16	.	TGTGCCAGCAGCTTAGTATTGGCAGGTGGGCCCTACGAGCAGTACTTC	CASSLVLAGGPYEQYF
TRBV5-1	TRBJ2-5	.	13	.	TGCGCCAGCAGTTCGGCGGCTCAAGAGACCCAGTACTTC	CASSSAAQETQYF
TRBV14	TRBJ2-7	.	13	.	TGTGCCAGCAGCCCCCGAGGGGGTTACGAGCAGTACTTC	CASSPRGGYEQYF
TRBV28	TRBJ2-7	.	15	TRBD2	TGTGCCAGCAGTTTAACCGGGGGGAGCTCCTACGAGCAGTACTTC	CASSLTGGSSYEQYF
TRBV18	TRBJ1-3	.	13	TRBD1	TGTGCCAGCTCACTGGAGACAGGGGACACCATATATTTT	CASSLETGDTIYF
TRBV5-1	TRBJ2-5	.	17	TRBD2	TGCGCCAGCAGCTTGGCCGGGGGACTAGCGGGAACAGAGACCCAGTACTTC	CASSLAGGLAGTETQYF
TRBV19	TRBJ2-1	.	16	TRBD2	TGTGCCAGTAGTATTTACCTAGCGGGGAGTTACAATGAGCAGTTCTTC	CASSIYLAGSYNEQFF
TRBV7-6	TRBJ2-1	.	14	.	TGTGCCAGCAGCTTAGGCGGGGCTAGAGGTGAGCAGTTCTTC	CASSLGGARGEQFF
TRBV5-4	TRBJ2-5	once	13	.	TGTGCCAGCAGACCGAAAACTCAAGAGACCCAGTACTTC	CASRPKTQETQYF
TRBV19	TRBJ2-3	.	15	TRBD2	TGTGCCAGTAATCAGAGGGGAGGGCAAACAGATACGCAGTATTTT	CASNQRGGQTDTQYF
TRBV4-2	TRBJ1-3	.	18	.	TGTGCCAGCAGCCAACAATTGTTCAGGACTACCTCTGGAAACACCATATATTTT	CASSQQLFRTTSGNTIYF
TRBV6-5	TRBJ1-5	.	14	.	TGTGCCAGCAGTTTTCCCCAGATCGCTCAGCCCCAGCATTTT	CASSFPQIAQPQHF
TRBV7-9	TRBJ1-2	.	17	.	TGTTCCAGCAGCTTAAAAGCCGGGGGGGGGAGGACGAGAGGCTACACCTTC	CSSSLKAGGGRTRGYTF
TRBV19	TRBJ2-5	.	14	.	TGTGCCAGTAGTATGCTGGCAGGGTCGGAGACCCAGTACTTC	CASSMLAGSETQYF
TRBV11-3	TRBJ1-5	.	15	.	TGTGCCAGCAGCTTGCGGGCGTATAGCAATCAGCCCCAGCATTTT	CASSLRAYSNQPQHF
TRBV4-1	TRBJ1-2	few	13	.	TGCGCCAGCAGCCCCAGGGATTACTATGGCTACACCTTC	CASSPRDYYGYTF
TRBV5-4	TRBJ2-2	few	15	TRBD1	TGTGCCAGCAGCTCGGGACAGGGGGCTCCCGGGGAGCTGTTTTTT	CASSSGQGAPGELFF
TRBV20-1	TRBJ2-2	.	11	.	TGCAGTGCCGCGAACACCGGGGAGCTGTTTTTT	CSAANTGELFF
TRBV11-2	TRBJ1-3	.	14	.	TGTGCCAGCAGCCGGGATGACTCTGGAAACACCATATATTTT	CASSRDDSGNTIYF
TRBV2	TRBJ1-2	.	13	.	TGTGCCAGCAGTGAACGGGAAGGGCTGGGCTACACCTTC	CASSEREGLGYTF
TRBV5-1	TRBJ2-5	.	14	.	TGCGCCAGCAGCTTCGGGGCGGGGAGAGAGACCCAGTACTTC	CASSFGAGRETQYF
TRBV18	TRBJ1-2	once	19	TRBD1	TGTGCCAGCTCACCTCTGACTCATAAGACAGGGACACTTAACTATGGCTACACCTTC	CASSPLTHKTGTLNYGYTF
TRBV2	TRBJ1-1	.	14	.	TGTGCCAGCAGTGACGGGGTCTCCGACACTGAAGCTTTCTTT	CASSDGVSDTEAFF
TRBV30	TRBJ1-4	.	12	.	TGTGCCTGGAACTTCGGGGTGGGAAAACTGTTTTTT	CAWNFGVGKLFF
TRBV19	TRBJ2-2	once	14	TRBD2	TGTGCCAGCATTAGCGGGACGGAAGGCGGGGAGCTGTTTTTT	CASISGTEGGELFF
TRBV7-2	TRBJ2-7	.	13	.	TGTGCCAGCAGCCAGAGGGGGTCCAGCGAGCAGTACTTC	CASSQRGSSEQYF
TRBV7-7	TRBJ2-1	.	16	TRBD2	TGTGCTAGCAGCCCTATGCCCGGGACTATCCCCAATGAGCAGTTCTTC	CASSPMPGTIPNEQFF
TRBV5-1	TRBJ2-3	.	14	.	TGCGCCAGCAGCTATGCACAGGGGAGGGATACGCAGTATTTT	CASSYAQGRDTQYF
TRBV7-9	TRBJ2-5	.	15	TRBD1	TGTGCCAGCAGCTCCCACTCAGGGGGCGGAAAGACCCAGTACTTC	CASSSHSGGGKTQYF
TRBV5-1	TRBJ2-7	.	17	TRBD2	TGCGCCAGCAGCTTCGCCGTGGGGGGGGTAAGCTCCTACGAGCAGTACTTC	CASSFAVGGVSSYEQYF
TRBV28	TRBJ1-2	.	15	TRBD1	TGTGCCAGCAGTCCTGGACAGGCTTCCCTGTATGGCTACACCTTC	CASSPGQASLYGYTF
TRBV29-1	TRBJ1-2	.	15	TRBD1	TGCAGCGTTCCACCACCGACAGGGCCCAACTATGGCTACACCTTC	CSVPPPTGPNYGYTF
TRBV7-2	TRBJ1-6	.	15	.	TGTGCCAGCAGTCGTTGGCAGGGTCCAAATTCACCCCTCCACTTT	CASSRWQGPNSPLHF
TRBV28	TRBJ2-5	.	15	TRBD2	TGTGCCAGCGAACGAACCGGGACTACGAGGGGAACCCAGTACTTC	CASERTGTTRGTQYF
TRBV5-1	TRBJ1-1	.	13	.	TGCGCCAGCAGCCAGGGACAAACGACTGAAGCTTTCTTT	CASSQGQTTEAFF
TRBV27	TRBJ1-3	.	14	.	TGTGCCAGCAGTTCCAGGGAATCTGGAAACACCATATATTTT	CASSSRESGNTIYF
TRBV6-4	TRBJ2-6	.	18	.	TGTGCCAGCAGTGAATCAGGGTTGCAAAGGTCTGGGGCCAACGTCCTGACTTTC	CASSESGLQRSGANVLTF
TRBV7-9	TRBJ1-1	once	19	.	TGTGCCAGCAGCTTAGAAGGCGTACTCAGGGGCATATCGAACACTGAAGCTTTCTTT	CASSLEGVLRGISNTEAFF
TRBV15	TRBJ1-1	.	18	.	TGTGCCACCAGCAGAGATCTTTTATCTTATAGCAAGAACACTGAAGCTTTCTTT	CATSRDLLSYSKNTEAFF
TRBV4-1	TRBJ1-2	.	16	.	TGCGCCAGCAGCCGAAAGGCGGGGGCAGAGGGGGATGGCTACACCTTC	CASSRKAGAEGDGYTF
TRBV19	TRBJ1-2	.	14	TRBD1	TGTGCCAGTAACCCGACAGGGGGCATCGATGGCTACACCTTC	CASNPTGGIDGYTF
TRBV19	TRBJ2-3	.	16	TRBD2	TGTGCCAGTAGTAAACTAGCGGGAGGCCGTTCTGATACGCAGTATTTT	CASSKLAGGRSDTQYF
TRBV28	TRBJ1-1	.	11	.	TGTGCCAGCAGTTTCAACTTGCTGGCTTTCTTT	CASSFNLLAFF
TRBV18	TRBJ1-3	.	14	TRBD1	TGTGCCAGCTCACCCACAGGGGGCGGAAACACCATATATTTT	CASSPTGGGNTIYF
TRBV27	TRBJ2-5	.	20	.	TGTGCCAGCAGTGCCCGACCAGCAGGATCTGCCACTCGACGACAAGAGACCCAGTACTTC	CASSARPAGSATRRQETQYF
TRBV5-4	TRBJ1-2	.	14	TRBD1	TGTGCCAGCAGCACACAGACAGGGAATTTTGGCTACACCTTC	CASSTQTGNFGYTF
TRBV21-1	TRBJ2-2	.	16	.	TGTGCCAGCAGCGCTCGACTAGCGGGGAACACCGGGGAGCTGTTTTTT	CASSARLAGNTGELFF
TRBV6-5	TRBJ1-5	.	13	TRBD1	TGTGCCAGCAGACAGGGGACCGGTAGACCCCAGCATTTT	CASRQGTGRPQHF
TRBV28	TRBJ1-5	.	13	TRBD1	TGTGCCAGCAGGACAGGGCACAATCAGCCCCAGCATTTT	CASRTGHNQPQHF
TRBV2	TRBJ2-5	.	13	.	TGTGCCAGCAGTGAAGGGCGGCGTCAGACCCAGTACTTC	CASSEGRRQTQYF
TRBV7-8	TRBJ1-2	.	13	.	TGTGCCAGCAGCTTAGCCGCGTCCCATGGCTACACCTTC	CASSLAASHGYTF
TRBV5-4	TRBJ2-7	.	13	TRBD1	TGTGCCAGCACCCCAGACAGGGGGCGCGAGCAGTACTTC	CASTPDRGREQYF